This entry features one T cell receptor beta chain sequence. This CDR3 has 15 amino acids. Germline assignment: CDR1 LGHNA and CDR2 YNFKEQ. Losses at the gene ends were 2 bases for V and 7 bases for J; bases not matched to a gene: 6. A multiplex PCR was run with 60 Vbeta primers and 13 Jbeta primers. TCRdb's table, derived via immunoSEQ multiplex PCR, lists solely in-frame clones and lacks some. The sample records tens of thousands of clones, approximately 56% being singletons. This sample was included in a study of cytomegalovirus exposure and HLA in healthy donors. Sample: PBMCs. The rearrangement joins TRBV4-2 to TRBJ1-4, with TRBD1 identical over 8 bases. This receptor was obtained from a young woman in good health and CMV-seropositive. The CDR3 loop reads CASSQQGAVGEKLFF. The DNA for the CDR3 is TGTGCCAGCAGCCAACAGGGGGCCGTAGGTGAAAAACTGTTTTTT.